One and the same sample provided the 32 T cell receptor beta chains below, sequenced in a study of shared clonotypes between healthy human individuals. The method was immunoSEQ multiplex PCR; TCRdb's version includes in-frame clones alone and lacks a portion of them. The sample consists of under 2,500,000 clones, nearly 97% of them appearing once. The source material was naive CD4+ T cells sorted from blood. Described subset: CD45RA+ positively selected. The source is a man between 18 and 29 years old in good health.

The CDR3 region has the DNA TGTGCCAGCAGCCCATCAGAGGGGGCGTCCTCTGGCTACACCTTC. Translated: CASSPSEGASSGYTF. V gene TRBV7-9 combines with J gene TRBJ1-2; TRBD1 matches at 7 bases. Germline lookup yields CDR1 SEHNR and CDR2 FQNEAQ (reference sequence). The CDR3 consists of 15 residues. The trim removed 5 bases at V and 7 bases at J, leaving 13 bases unmatched.

The chain joins TRBV4-1 to TRBJ2-1; D remains ambiguous. V lost 0 bases, J lost 0 bases, and 9 bases lay in between. The CDR3 spans 16 residues. The germline gives CDR1 MGHRA, CDR2 YSYEKL. The CDR3 is CASSQDGSTSYNEQFF. As DNA, the CDR3 is TGCGCCAGCAGCCAAGATGGGTCGACCTCCTACAATGAGCAGTTCTTC.

J is TRBJ1-6 and V is TRBV9; no clear D. Per germline, CDR1 SGDLS and CDR2 YYNGEE. Trimming took off 4 bases at V and 4 bases at J, with 9 bases between the two ends. CDR3 size: 14 residues. CDR3 residues: CASSQTDYNSPLHF. The CDR3 nucleotides are TGTGCCAGCAGCCAGACGGATTATAATTCACCCCTCCACTTT.

The chain joins TRBV7-9 to TRBJ2-7; TRBD2 agrees at 13 bases. The CDR3 is 14 residues long. Germline V lookup: CDR1 SEHNR, CDR2 FQNEAQ (reference sequence). V shed 6 bases and J 7 bases; nucleotides not matched to a gene: 6. As DNA, the CDR3 is TGTGCCAGCAGTCTCGGACTAGCGGGGGTTGAGCAGTACTTC. Its translation: CASSLGLAGVEQYF.

The chain uses TRBV30 and TRBJ1-4; D call uncertain. Germline CDR1 GTSNPN, CDR2 SVGIG (reference sequence). The length of the CDR3 is 14 residues. Trimming shortened V by 2 bases and J by 8 bases, and 15 bases separated the two germline ends. CDR3 nucleotide sequence: TGTGCCTGGAGTAAATCCCTCGGGGAGGAAAAACTGTTTTTT. Its protein product is CAWSKSLGEEKLFF.

On this clone: Other DNA sequences in this specimen translate into the identical CDR3. V is TRBV18 and J is TRBJ1-2; the match to TRBD1 covers 7 bases. The V segment lost 4 bases and the J segment 0 bases; nucleotides outside the gene matches: 2. Germline V lookup: CDR1 KGHSH, CDR2 LQKENI. The CDR3 is 14 residues long. In nucleotides, the CDR3 is TGTGCCAGCTCACTAGACAGGGCTAACTATGGCTACACCTTC. Translation gives CASSLDRANYGYTF.

The chain is built from TRBV6-6 and TRBJ1-2; 8 nucleotides match TRBD1. From germline, CDR1 is MNHNY and CDR2 SVGAGI (reference sequence). The CDR3 covers 14 residues. The V and J ends lost 6 bases and 6 bases, in that order; junction bases with no gene match: 9. CDR3 DNA: TGTGCCAGCAGCCGGACAGGGCCTCCAGATGGCTACACCTTC. Translation: CASSRTGPPDGYTF.

V and J are TRBV28 and TRBJ2-3, with 10 bases fitting TRBD2. This CDR3 is built from 14 residues. V shed 8 bases, J shed 11 bases, and the junction held 13 bases outside the gene matches. The V gene's germline CDR1 is MDHEN and CDR2 SYDVKM. The CDR3 sequence is CASRPAGGLKVQYF. The CDR3 nucleotides read TGTGCCAGCCGACCAGCGGGGGGGTTAAAGGTGCAGTATTTT.

The chain is built from TRBV7-9 and TRBJ1-1; unclear D gene. The CDR3 is 12 residues long. Germline CDR1 reads SEHNR; CDR2 reads FQNEAQ (reference sequence). V was pared by 4 bases and J by 6 bases, with 9 bases between. Here the CDR3 reads CASSSGYAEAFF. The CDR3 nucleotides are TGTGCCAGCAGCTCCGGCTATGCTGAAGCTTTCTTT.

The chain has TRBV6-5 and TRBJ1-2, with no clear D. The germline gives CDR1 MNHEY, CDR2 SVGAGI. V lost 2 bases and J 4 bases, leaving 11 bases between the germline ends. The CDR3 sequence is 14 residues long. In nucleotides, the CDR3 is TGTGCCAGCAGTTACCGGCAGTCCCCCTATGGCTACACCTTC. It codes for CASSYRQSPYGYTF.

Here the CDR3 reads CASSLGGRETGELFF. In nucleotides, the CDR3 is TGTGCCAGCAGCTTAGGGGGGAGAGAAACCGGGGAGCTGTTTTTT. This sequence joins TRBV7-9 and TRBJ2-2; TRBD1 or TRBD2 may be the D gene (5 bases each). Germline V CDR1 and CDR2: SEHNR, FQNEAQ (reference sequence). Trimming left V 1 base short and J 5 bases short, with 11 bases between. The CDR3 runs 15 residues.

The rearrangement uses TRBV6-1 and TRBJ2-2, with no clear D. This CDR3 is 14 amino acids long. Trimming removed 1 base from V and 3 bases from J, with 6 bases in between. Germline V lookup: CDR1 MNHNS, CDR2 SASEGT. In nucleotides, the CDR3 is TGTGCCAGCAGTGAAGATGGTTACACCGGGGAGCTGTTTTTT. Translating it yields CASSEDGYTGELFF.

The DNA of the CDR3 is TGTGCCAGCAGCTCTCAGCGGGCTAGCACAGATACGCAGTATTTT. As protein: CASSSQRASTDTQYF. The chain employs TRBV5-4 and TRBJ2-3, with D perhaps matching TRBD2 (6 bases). V shed 3 bases and J shed 0 bases, with 11 bases lying between them. This CDR3 region has 15 residues. Germline CDR1 is SGHNT and CDR2 is YYREEE (reference sequence).

Here the CDR3 reads CASSPQNRGKSQPQHF. In DNA form, the CDR3 reads TGTGCCAGCTCACCCCAAAACAGGGGGAAAAGTCAGCCCCAGCATTTT. The J gene is TRBJ1-5, the V gene TRBV18, with 8 bases that match TRBD1. Germline CDR1 is KGHSH and CDR2 is LQKENI. There are 16 residues in the CDR3. J was trimmed by 6 bases and V by 3 bases; bases with no gene match: 10.

The V call is TRBV7-8, the J call TRBJ1-2; D possibly corresponds to TRBD1 (6 bases). Trimming took off 1 base at V and 4 bases at J, with 10 bases between the two ends. The CDR3 covers 14 residues. The germline gives CDR1 SGHVS, CDR2 FQNEAQ. CDR3 loop: CASSLVGGPYGYTF. In nucleotides, the CDR3 is TGTGCCAGCAGCTTAGTTGGGGGGCCCTATGGCTACACCTTC. Drawing the rest from reference TRBV7-8 and TRBJ1-2, the complete variable domain is GAGVSQSPRYKVAKRGQDVALRCDPISGHVSLFWYQQALGQGPEFLTYFQNEAQLDKSGLPSDRFFAERPEGSVSTLKIQRTQQEDSAVYLCASSLVGGPYGYTFGSGTRLTVV.

The rearrangement joins TRBV19 to TRBJ1-2; no reliable D call. Trimming left V 4 bases short and J 2 bases short, with 11 bases between. Germline CDR1 is LNHDA and CDR2 is SQIVND (reference sequence). The CDR3 has 14 amino acids. CDR3 in amino acids: CASSKANKNYGYTF. In DNA, the CDR3 is TGTGCCAGTAGTAAGGCCAACAAGAACTATGGCTACACCTTC.

The chain carries TRBV11-2 and TRBJ2-2, with 7 bases fitting TRBD1. The CDR3 covers 16 residues. V dropped 3 bases and J dropped 2; count of bases not matched to a gene: 6. Germline assignment: CDR1 SGHAT and CDR2 FQNNGV. CDR3 nucleotides: TGTGCCAGCAGCTTTAGTGGGGACAGAAACACCGGGGAGCTGTTTTTT. Translation gives CASSFSGDRNTGELFF.

This rearrangement joins TRBV10-3 to TRBJ1-6, with TRBD1 matching over 8 bases. Trimming took 3 bases from V and 7 from J; bases not matched to a gene: 2. CDR3 length: 14 amino acids. In germline, CDR1 is ENHRY, CDR2 SYGVKD. CDR3 coding DNA: TGTGCCATCAGTGATCCAGGGGGCAATTCACCCCTCCACTTT. The encoded protein is CAISDPGGNSPLHF.

This chain uses TRBV18 with TRBJ1-5; TRBD1 matches at 10 bases. CDR1 is KGHSH and CDR2 is LQKENI in the germline V gene. Trimming removed 2 bases from V and 5 bases from J; junction bases left unmatched: 3. The CDR3 is 15 amino acids. CDR3 sequence: CASSPGTGVHQPQHF. CDR3 in DNA: TGTGCCAGCTCACCAGGGACAGGGGTCCATCAGCCCCAGCATTTT.

This clone has just one count. The CDR3 region has the DNA TGTGCCAGCAGCTTATCCACTTCCCGGGCAGAGACCCAGTACTTC. It codes for CASSLSTSRAETQYF. The chain has TRBV11-3 and TRBJ2-5; D gene ambiguous. The CDR3 spans 15 residues. The germline gives CDR1 SGHNT, CDR2 YENEEA. Trimming removed 2 bases at V and 4 bases at J, with 14 bases between.

This chain links TRBV5-1 with TRBJ1-6, with TRBD1 matching over 8 bases. Germline V gene sequence: CDR1 SGHRS, CDR2 YFSETQ. J lost 7 bases, V lost 7 bases, and 10 bases had no gene match. The CDR3 length is 15 residues. The CDR3 loop is CASCSTGEANSPLHF. Here the CDR3 DNA reads TGCGCCAGCTGCTCGACAGGGGAGGCGAATTCACCCCTCCACTTT.

The chain recombines TRBV4-1 with TRBJ1-2; D perhaps matches TRBD1 (6 bases). There are 16 residues in the CDR3. With 1 base removed from V and 3 bases from J, the gap between germline ends came to 15 bases. The germline CDR1 and CDR2 sequences are MGHRA and YSYEKL. CDR3 DNA: TGCGCCAGCAGCCAAGGAGGGGGGGAGCAACACTATGGCTACACCTTC. Its translation is CASSQGGGEQHYGYTF.

This clone is a singleton in its sample. V usage is TRBV2 and J usage is TRBJ2-7, with 9 bases fitting TRBD1. The CDR3 length is 16 residues. Germline trimming cut 6 bases from V and 5 bases from J; bases unmatched to any gene: 14. Germline CDR1 and CDR2: SNHLY and FYNNEI. In nucleotides, the CDR3 is TGTGCCAGCAGGGGAGGTCGCGGACAGGGGACCCACGAGCAGTACTTC. The encoded protein is CASRGGRGQGTHEQYF.

The V gene is TRBV7-9, the J gene TRBJ2-7, with TRBD2 matching 10 bases. Germline V gene lookup returns CDR1 SEHNR and CDR2 FQNEAQ (reference sequence). The CDR3 loop spans 15 amino acids. With V trimmed by 1 base and J by 7 bases, 7 bases remained unmatched. The chain's CDR3 is CASSLGFEREGEQYF. The CDR3, as DNA: TGTGCCAGCAGCTTAGGTTTCGAGCGGGAGGGGGAGCAGTACTTC.

The chain combines TRBV28 with TRBJ1-2; D is ambiguous. The V gene's germline CDR1 is MDHEN and CDR2 SYDVKM. The CDR3 totals 14 residues. V was clipped by 7 bases and J by 2 bases, with 14 bases between them. CDR3 nucleotide sequence: TGTGCCAGCACCCTGGAGGGTCCAAACTATGGCTACACCTTC. This codes for CASTLEGPNYGYTF.

This clone came up once. The CDR3 reads CASTPLAGGGDTQYF. In DNA, the CDR3 is TGTGCCAGCACCCCACTAGCGGGGGGGGGAGATACGCAGTATTTT. J is TRBJ2-3 and V is TRBV6-1; 13 bases match TRBD2. This CDR3 has 15 residues. Trimming removed 7 bases from V and 5 bases from J; junction bases left unmatched: 6. Germline lookup yields CDR1 MNHNS and CDR2 SASEGT.

V usage is TRBV30 and J usage is TRBJ2-7; 7 nucleotides agree with TRBD2. The CDR3 has 17 amino acids. CDR1 and CDR2 from the germline V gene are GTSNPN and SVGIG (reference sequence). J was trimmed by 4 bases and V by 3 bases; bases with no gene match: 18. Here the CDR3 DNA reads TGTGCCTGGAGCCCGCGAAGAAGGGCGGGAGCAATGTACGAGCAGTACTTC. Translating gives CAWSPRRRAGAMYEQYF.

V is TRBV10-3 and J is TRBJ1-2; D ambiguous. The CDR3 is made up of 13 amino acids. V shed 7 bases and J shed 6 bases, with 15 bases lying between them. Germline loops: CDR1 ENHRY, CDR2 SYGVKD. The CDR3 DNA reads TGTGCCATCACAGAGGGCAGAGATGATGGCTACACCTTC. Translation gives CAITEGRDDGYTF.

The chain links TRBV29-1 to TRBJ1-5; D possibly corresponds to TRBD1 (6 bases). This CDR3 region has 13 residues. The ends were cut back, 4 bases at V and 4 bases at J, with 11 bases in the middle. Germline values: CDR1 SQVTM, CDR2 ANQGSEA. The CDR3 sequence is CSVVEGGNQPQHF. Written as DNA, the CDR3 is TGCAGCGTTGTGGAGGGGGGAAATCAGCCCCAGCATTTT.

This rearrangement joins TRBV10-1 to TRBJ2-2, with 12 nucleotides matching TRBD2. The CDR3 totals 16 residues. The germline gives CDR1 WNHNN, CDR2 SYGVQD (reference sequence). With V trimmed by 5 bases and J by 0 bases, 1 base remained unmatched. The CDR3 here is CASSRTSGTNTGELFF. The CDR3 DNA is TGCGCCAGCAGTCGGACTAGCGGGACGAACACCGGGGAGCTGTTTTTT.

A word on this clone: At the DNA level, this CDR3 is encoded by other sequences in the same sample as well. The chain joins TRBV5-1 to TRBJ2-7; D is unclear. The germline V and J ends were trimmed by 4 bases and 2 bases, with 10 bases remaining between them. Looked up from germline, CDR1 is SGHRS and CDR2 is YFSETQ. This CDR3 has 13 residues. CDR3 DNA sequence: TGCGCCAGCAGCCTCGAATCCCCCTACGAGCAGTACTTC. Translation gives CASSLESPYEQYF.

V is TRBV5-1 and J is TRBJ2-7; D is perhaps TRBD1 (5 bases). Looked up from germline, CDR1 is SGHRS and CDR2 is YFSETQ. The CDR3 consists of 13 residues. The ends were cut back, 2 bases at V and 1 base at J, with 7 bases in the middle. The CDR3 here is CASSFPGSYEQYF. The CDR3 DNA reads TGCGCCAGCAGCTTCCCAGGGTCCTACGAGCAGTACTTC.